This T cell receptor beta chain appears in the sequencing data of a study of blood T cell repertoires in COVID-19. Study as a whole: Collection of acute and convalescent COVID-19 samples took place in the United States, Italy and Spain. T cells, B-cell-depleted T cells, or PBMCs provided the cDNA or gDNA that served as material.

J was trimmed by 11 bases and V by 3 bases; bases with no gene match: 8. Germline CDR1 and CDR2: MDHEN and SYDVKM. The CDR3 loop spans 15 amino acids. Study processing details: The authors estimated nucleated cell counts from reference gene primer amplification. The table came from immunoSEQ multiplex PCR; TCRdb's copy has only in-frame clones and leaves some out. V, J and clone size reflect that table, while D and trimming were determined from the DNA. Of 140,000 to 150,000 clones detected, around nine tenths appear once; the ten largest clones hold 8.5% to 9.5%. This receptor was obtained from a woman aged 45-59 years with active or convalescent COVID-19. Material for sequencing was peripheral blood. V usage is TRBV28 and J usage is TRBJ1-6; 9 bases align to TRBD1. CDR3 nucleotide sequence: TGTGCCAGCAGTTTGGTCGGGACAGGGCTTGCACCCCTCCACTTT. Translating gives CASSLVGTGLAPLHF.